Below are 6 T cell receptor beta chains sequenced from a single sample in a study of cytomegalovirus exposure and HLA in healthy donors. The PCR employed 60 Vbeta primers together with 13 Jbeta primers. TCRdb's copy holds only in-frame clones and misses some; the assay was immunoSEQ multiplex PCR. This repertoire shows approximately 120,000 clones, about 78% found once; its top ten account for 0.95% to 1.5%. Sequencing was done on a sample of PBMCs. The receptors come from a female donor in good health and CMV-seronegative.

This clone has only a few counts. The chain joins TRBV18 to TRBJ1-5; D gene uncertain. CDR3 length equals 14 residues. Germline CDR1 is KGHSH and CDR2 is LQKENI. V was clipped by 6 bases and J by 2 bases, with 11 bases between them. The CDR3 region is CASSLGKGNQPQHF. The CDR3 DNA is TGTGCCAGCTCGCTAGGAAAGGGCAATCAGCCCCAGCATTTT.

This chain uses TRBV11-2 with TRBJ2-1; a weak D match, TRBD2 (6 bases). Germline V gene sequence: CDR1 SGHAT, CDR2 FQNNGV. The V end lost 10 bases, the J end lost 7 bases, and 20 bases lay between the germline ends. The CDR3 is 14 residues long. This CDR3 is CATSRELAENEQFF. The CDR3 nucleotides read TGTGCCACCTCCCGGGAGCTGGCAGAGAATGAGCAGTTCTTC.

This clone has only one observation. The CDR3 DNA reads TGTGCCAGCAGTCCGAGGACAGGCTCCTACGAGCAGTACTTC. It yields the protein CASSPRTGSYEQYF. V is TRBV27 and J is TRBJ2-7; 7 nucleotides match TRBD1. In germline, CDR1 is MNHEY, CDR2 SMNVEV (reference sequence). V shed 5 bases, J shed 0 bases, and the junction held 4 bases outside the gene matches. The CDR3 runs 14 residues.

The chain carries TRBV19 and TRBJ1-5, with D uncertain. The CDR3 covers 15 residues. Germline CDR1 is LNHDA and CDR2 is SQIVND (reference sequence). V gave up 4 bases and J gave up 5 bases, with 15 bases separating them. The CDR3 nucleotides are TGTGCCAGTAGTACACCCACCCGAGGGCATCAGCCCCAGCATTTT. It codes for CASSTPTRGHQPQHF.

In DNA form, the CDR3 reads TGTGCCAGCAGCGCGATCGGACAGGGGGCTCTTGAAGAGACCCAGTACTTC. This gives the protein CASSAIGQGALEETQYF. This chain connects TRBV11-2 to TRBJ2-5, with 11 bases matching TRBD1. CDR3 length equals 17 residues. CDR1 and CDR2 (germline): SGHAT, FQNNGV. After removal of 5 bases from V and 3 bases from J, the junction contained 11 bases not matched to a gene. Variable domain in full (rest from reference TRBV11-2 and TRBJ2-5): EAGVAQSPRYKIIEKRQSVAFWCNPISGHATLYWYQQILGQGPKLLIQFQNNGVVDDSQLPKDRFSAERLKGVDSTLKIQPAKLEDSAVYLCASSAIGQGALEETQYFGPGTRLLVL.

The chain has TRBV2 and TRBJ2-1; TRBD2 aligns across 7 bases. From germline, CDR1 is SNHLY and CDR2 FYNNEI. The CDR3 extends over 14 amino acids. The junction had 12 bases not matched to a gene; V was cut back by 6 bases and J by 10 bases. Here the CDR3 reads CASSPSGANPEQFF. CDR3 DNA: TGTGCCAGCAGCCCTAGCGGAGCGAATCCCGAGCAGTTCTTC.